These T cell receptor beta chains were read from a single sample in a study of T cell changes during pregnancy in multiple sclerosis. Clones were read by immunoSEQ multiplex PCR, and TCRdb kept only the in-frame ones, dropping some. The data contain 58,000 or so clones, approximately 91% of them singletons. Material: peripheral blood, obtained after pregnancy. Every receptor here comes from a female donor with multiple sclerosis, enrolled in a pregnancy study. The CDR3 runs from the conserved cysteine through the conserved F or W. D genes are given only for firm matches. The size entry is marked missing in some rows and otherwise reads once, few, many or a size class.

clone size	V gene	D gene	J gene	CDR3 DNA	CDR3 protein
-	TRBV25-1	-	TRBJ1-1	TGTGCCAGCAGTGATCACTGGGGGCTGGCTGAAGCTTTCTTT	CASSDHWGLAEAFF
-	TRBV5-4	TRBD1	TRBJ1-2	TGTGCCAGCAGCCCCCCGGGACAGCCGTATGGCTACACCTTC	CASSPPGQPYGYTF
once	TRBV4-3	TRBD1	TRBJ1-4	TGCGCCAGCAGCCCCCGGACAGGGGAGCCGGAAAAACTGTTTTTT	CASSPRTGEPEKLFF
-	TRBV5-4	-	TRBJ2-7	TGTGCCAGCAGCGGGGGGGGGCGGAGCTCCTACGAGCAGTACTTC	CASSGGGRSSYEQYF
-	TRBV7-9	TRBD1	TRBJ2-7	TGTGCCAGCGGGACAGGGGGCCTCTCCTACGAGCAGTACTTC	CASGTGGLSYEQYF
-	TRBV4-3	-	TRBJ1-2	TGCGCCAGCAGCCAGTATAGAGGGTCCAGCAACTATGGCTACACCTTC	CASSQYRGSSNYGYTF
-	TRBV7-2	-	TRBJ2-5	TGTGCCAGCAGCTTCGGGGGGCGGGAGACCCAGTACTTC	CASSFGGRETQYF
-	TRBV5-5	-	TRBJ2-3	TGTGCCAGCAGCTTTGGAAGGTTGCGGGTAAGCACAGATACGCAGTATTTT	CASSFGRLRVSTDTQYF
-	TRBV11-1	-	TRBJ2-3	TGTGCCAGCAGACTAGCCCGGACCACAGATACGCAGTATTTT	CASRLARTTDTQYF
once	TRBV6-1	-	TRBJ1-5	TGTGCCACTAACAGGGCAAACTTGAATCAGCCCCAGCATTTT	CATNRANLNQPQHF
once	TRBV6-6	TRBD1	TRBJ2-7	TGTGCCAGCATCTCCGGGACAGGGTACCACGAGCAGTACTTC	CASISGTGYHEQYF
once	TRBV2	-	TRBJ1-3	TGTGCCAGCACCAGGGGCTCTGGAAACACCATATATTTT	CASTRGSGNTIYF
-	TRBV6-1	TRBD1	TRBJ1-4	TGTGCCAGCAGTGAATGGGTGGGGACAGGGGATGAAAAACTGTTTTTT	CASSEWVGTGDEKLFF
-	TRBV4-1	TRBD1	TRBJ2-1	TGCGCCAGCAGCCCAAACAGGGGGCAATTGAACAATGAGCAGTTCTTC	CASSPNRGQLNNEQFF
-	TRBV11-2	TRBD2	TRBJ2-1	TGTGCCAGCAGCACCGGCGGGGGTGCTTACAATGAGCAGTTCTTC	CASSTGGGAYNEQFF
-	TRBV7-9	-	TRBJ1-4	TGTGCCAGCAGCTTTACGGGGGTCGGGGAAAAACTGTTTTTT	CASSFTGVGEKLFF
-	TRBV2	TRBD1	TRBJ2-2	TGTGCCAGCAGTGATTGGACAGGGGGCGGCGGGGAGCTGTTTTTT	CASSDWTGGGGELFF
-	TRBV4-2	TRBD1	TRBJ2-1	TGTGCCAGCAGCCAAATAGGGGACAGGGTCTACAATGAGCAGTTCTTC	CASSQIGDRVYNEQFF
-	TRBV2	-	TRBJ1-5	TGTGCCAGCAGTGCCAACAGAGACAATCAGCCCCAGCATTTT	CASSANRDNQPQHF
-	TRBV15	-	TRBJ1-5	TGTGCCACCAGCGGGGGGGCGGGTCAGCCCCAGCATTTT	CATSGGAGQPQHF
-	TRBV7-2	TRBD1	TRBJ2-5	TGTGCCAGCAGTGAGGCAGGGGGCTGGGAGACCCAGTACTTC	CASSEAGGWETQYF
-	TRBV5-4	TRBD1	TRBJ1-2	TGTGCCAGCAGCTTGGGCAGTACAGGGGGAATAGGAGGCTACACCTTC	CASSLGSTGGIGGYTF
-	TRBV5-6	-	TRBJ1-2	TGTGCCAGCAGCTTATTAGGACTGGACTATGGCTACACCTTC	CASSLLGLDYGYTF
-	TRBV6-5	-	TRBJ1-5	TGTGCCGGACGACAGGTTTTCGAGCCCCAGCATTTT	CAGRQVFEPQHF
few	TRBV5-1	-	TRBJ1-1	TGCGCCAGCAGCTTGGTGATCGGGATCGCTGAAGCTTTCTTT	CASSLVIGIAEAFF
-	TRBV5-1	-	TRBJ2-3	TGCGCCAGCACCCAGCGGGCGGGCACAGATACGCAGTATTTT	CASTQRAGTDTQYF
once	TRBV5-1	-	TRBJ1-1	TGCGCCAGCAGCCCCGACGGGGTTACCACTGAAGCTTTCTTT	CASSPDGVTTEAFF
-	TRBV29-1	TRBD2	TRBJ2-5	TGCAGCGTTTTCGGGAGGGACCAAGAGACCCAGTACTTC	CSVFGRDQETQYF
-	TRBV6-1	TRBD2	TRBJ2-5	TGTGCCAGCAGTGTAGCCGGGACTAGCGAGGAGACCCAGTACTTC	CASSVAGTSEETQYF
-	TRBV5-1	TRBD2	TRBJ2-3	TGCGCCAGCAGCTTGGCTAGCGGGGCTAGCACAGATACGCAGTATTTT	CASSLASGASTDTQYF
-	TRBV6-4	TRBD2	TRBJ2-3	TGTGCCGGCAGTGAAGCGGGGGGGCCAGATACGCAGTATTTT	CAGSEAGGPDTQYF
-	TRBV4-1	-	TRBJ2-7	TGCGCCAGCAGCCAAGATCAAGAGAGCGAGCAGTACTTC	CASSQDQESEQYF
-	TRBV6-1	TRBD1	TRBJ2-7	TGTGCCAGCAGGCAGACAGGGGAGGACGAGCAGTACTTC	CASRQTGEDEQYF
-	TRBV27	TRBD2	TRBJ2-1	TGTGCCAGCAGAACCGGGACTAGCGTTTTCTACAATGAGCAGTTCTTC	CASRTGTSVFYNEQFF
-	TRBV2	-	TRBJ1-2	TGTGCCAGCAGTGATAGGGGATTTGGCTACACCTTC	CASSDRGFGYTF
-	TRBV30	-	TRBJ1-5	TGTGCCTGGAGAGGAGGGAACAATCAGCCCCAGCATTTT	CAWRGGNNQPQHF
-	TRBV5-1	-	TRBJ2-7	TGCGCCAGCAGCTTGCGACAGGACTACGAGCAGTACTTC	CASSLRQDYEQYF
-	TRBV10-1	-	TRBJ1-1	TGCGCCAGCAGTGAGTCGTCGGGTCGGGGGGGAAAAGCTTTCTTT	CASSESSGRGGKAFF
medium-sized	TRBV4-3	TRBD1	TRBJ2-7	TGCGCCAGCAGCCAAGCAGGGGGCCATCCCTACGAGCAGTACTTC	CASSQAGGHPYEQYF
-	TRBV5-1	TRBD1	TRBJ1-2	TGCGCCAGCGGATTTGACAGGGTAGACACCTTC	CASGFDRVDTF
-	TRBV28	-	TRBJ2-1	TGTGCCAGCAGGGCGGCGAATGAGCAGTTCTTC	CASRAANEQFF
-	TRBV6-1	-	TRBJ1-5	TGTGCCAGCAGTCTACTCCTAGATCAGCCCCAGCATTTT	CASSLLLDQPQHF
-	TRBV7-9	-	TRBJ2-2	TGTGCCAGCAGCCCCGGTGCGGGGCGCGCGAGGACCGGGGAGCTGTTTTTT	CASSPGAGRARTGELFF
-	TRBV7-2	-	TRBJ1-1	TGTGCCAGCAGCCCCCTGCGGGCGAACACTGAAGCTTTCTTT	CASSPLRANTEAFF
-	TRBV7-2	TRBD1	TRBJ2-7	TGTGCCAGCAGCCCACAACAACAGGGGACCGAGCAGTACTTC	CASSPQQQGTEQYF
-	TRBV5-1	TRBD1	TRBJ1-5	TGCGCCAGCAGCCCGAGCCCCGGGACAGGCAATCAGCCCCAGCATTTT	CASSPSPGTGNQPQHF
-	TRBV5-1	TRBD1	TRBJ1-1	TGCGCCAGCAGCCCACAGGGGGCGCGAGATTCTTTCTTT	CASSPQGARDSFF
-	TRBV7-3	TRBD1	TRBJ1-6	TGTGCCAGCAGCCGAACAGGGGGAGAATCACCCCTCCACTTT	CASSRTGGESPLHF